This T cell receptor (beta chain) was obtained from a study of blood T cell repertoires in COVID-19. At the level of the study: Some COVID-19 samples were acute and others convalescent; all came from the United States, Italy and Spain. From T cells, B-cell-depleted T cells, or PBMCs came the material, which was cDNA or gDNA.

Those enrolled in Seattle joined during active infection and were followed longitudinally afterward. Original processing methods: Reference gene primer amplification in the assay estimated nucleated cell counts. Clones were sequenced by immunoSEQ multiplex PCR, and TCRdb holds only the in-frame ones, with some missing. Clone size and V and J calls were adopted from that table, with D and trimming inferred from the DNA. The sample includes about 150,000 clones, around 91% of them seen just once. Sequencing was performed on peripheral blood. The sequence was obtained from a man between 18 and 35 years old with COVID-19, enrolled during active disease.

The CDR3 loop reads CASREVNTEAFF. DNA for the CDR3: TGTGCCAGCAGAGAGGTGAACACTGAAGCTTTCTTT. The chain combines TRBV2 with TRBJ1-1, with D unresolved. V was trimmed by 6 bases and J by 0 bases, leaving 5 bases between them. Germline CDR1 reads SNHLY; CDR2 reads FYNNEI. The CDR3 extends over 12 amino acids. Looking up the rest from reference TRBV2 and TRBJ1-1 gives the full variable domain: EPEVTQTPSHQVTQMGQEVILRCVPISNHLYFYWYRQILGQKVEFLVSFYNNEISEKSEIFDDQFSVERPDGSNFTLKIRSTKLEDSAMYFCASREVNTEAFFGQGTRLTVV.